This record covers a single TCR beta chain. Antigen specificity is unknown. This sample is part of a study of cytomegalovirus exposure and HLA in healthy donors. The PCR made use of 60 Vbeta and 13 Jbeta primers. Original methodology: The count from a later analysis was some 83 million unique TCR beta chains, some 10 million of them shared. Produced via immunoSEQ multiplex PCR; TCRdb's table is partial and in-frame only. The V and J calls and the clone size are those of that table, but D and trimming were determined from the DNA. This table holds about 150,000 clones, approximately 82% found once. Between the trimmed V and J ends, which lost 4 bases and 2 bases, there was a span of 16 bases. Germline V gene lookup returns CDR1 MNHNS and CDR2 SASEGT. The CDR3 has 16 residues. Study-level findings and limits: Rarity marked most TCR sequences, yet some public TCRs occurred in many donors. As a later analysis revealed, most CMV-associated TCR beta chains appeared HLA-restricted.

The specimen sequenced was PBMCs. The TCR originated in a man aged 50 to 59 in good health and CMV-seropositive. The genes are TRBV6-1 and TRBJ2-3; TRBD2 is a possible D gene (5 bases). CDR3 in DNA: TGTGCCAGCAGTGGTCCAGCAGGAGGTTTCACAGATACGCAGTATTTT. Its translation: CASSGPAGGFTDTQYF.